This entry describes one T cell receptor (beta chain). Systemic immunosuppression or autoimmune disease history was grounds to exclude patients. CDR1 and CDR2 from the germline V gene are SGHNT and YENEEA. The V gene lost 4 bases and the J gene lost 7 bases, with 11 bases spanning the gap. The length of the CDR3 is 12 residues. The data belong to a study of OX40 agonist ivuxolimab in advanced cancers. Using immunoSEQ multiplex PCR, the repertoire was profiled, and TCRdb retains in-frame clones only, with some absent. The sample lists tens of thousands of clones, 87% occurring once. This clonotype was obtained from an adult with an advanced solid tumor such as melanoma, head and neck, liver or kidney cancer. The chain joins TRBV11-3 to TRBJ2-7, with unresolved D. The source was CD4+ or CD8+ T cells sorted from blood, collected in a trial of the OX40 agonist ivuxolimab. The CDR3 DNA is TGTGCCAGCAGCTCCCGAAATGGGGAGCAGTACTTC. Its translation is CASSSRNGEQYF. Full variable domain (rest looked up from reference TRBV11-3 and TRBJ2-7): EAGVVQSPRYKIIEKKQPVAFWCNPISGHNTLYWYLQNLGQGPELLIRYENEEAVDDSQLPKDRFSAERLKGVDSTLKIQPAELGDSAVYLCASSSRNGEQYFGPGTRLTVT.